Listed below are T cell receptor beta chains from one sample, sequenced in a study of T-cell memory formation after mild COVID-19. In TCRdb, the 5' RACE reads were re-called with MiXCR into one record per CDR3 protein. The repertoire holds approximately 210,000 distinct CDR3 sequences, with around 25% as singletons. The sample taken for sequencing was PBMCs or a T cell subset sorted from them (not recorded which). All receptors derive from an adult woman who had mild COVID-19 (a few samples of this study predate the infection). Cell type and time point are not known. Each CDR3 is given with its conserved first and last residue. D genes are given only for firm matches. Rows give clone size only sometimes, using once, few, many, or a class for an expanded clone.

d_gene: TRBD1
j_gene: TRBJ2-2
v_gene: TRBV29-1
abundance: .
CDR3nt: TGCAGCGTGGAGGGCGACAGGGGAGATCACACCGGGGAGCTGTTTTTT
CDR3aa: CSVEGDRGDHTGELFF

d_gene: .
j_gene: TRBJ1-2
v_gene: TRBV20-1
abundance: .
CDR3nt: TGCAGTGCCCGCCGAACTAACTATGGCTACACCTTC
CDR3aa: CSARRTNYGYTF

d_gene: .
j_gene: TRBJ1-1
v_gene: TRBV4-1
abundance: few
CDR3nt: TGCGCCAGCAGCCAAGATACCCAGGTGGGCACTGAAGCTTTCTTT
CDR3aa: CASSQDTQVGTEAFF

d_gene: .
j_gene: TRBJ2-7
v_gene: TRBV4-3
abundance: .
CDR3nt: TGCGCCAGCAGCTACACCGGGAGCTACGAGCAGTACTTC
CDR3aa: CASSYTGSYEQYF

d_gene: TRBD2
j_gene: TRBJ2-1
v_gene: TRBV12-3/TRBV12-4
abundance: .
CDR3nt: TGTGCCAGCAGCCAACTAGCGGTCGAGCAGTTCTTC
CDR3aa: CASSQLAVEQFF

d_gene: .
j_gene: TRBJ2-5
v_gene: TRBV7-8
abundance: .
CDR3nt: TGTGCCAGCTGGTCTGGAGTCTGGGAGACCCAGTACTTC
CDR3aa: CASWSGVWETQYF

d_gene: TRBD2
j_gene: TRBJ2-7
v_gene: TRBV27
abundance: .
CDR3nt: TGTGCCAGCAGTCCGCGGGAGGGGGACGAGCAGTACTTC
CDR3aa: CASSPREGDEQYF

d_gene: .
j_gene: TRBJ2-7
v_gene: TRBV23-1
abundance: few
CDR3nt: TGCGCCAGCAGTCACCTTGACGATTACTACGAGCAGTACTTC
CDR3aa: CASSHLDDYYEQYF

d_gene: .
j_gene: TRBJ2-3
v_gene: TRBV7-3
abundance: few
CDR3nt: TGTGCCAGCAGCCCAAAGGGTTTTAGCACAGATACGCAGTATTTT
CDR3aa: CASSPKGFSTDTQYF

d_gene: TRBD2
j_gene: TRBJ2-5
v_gene: TRBV5-1
abundance: .
CDR3nt: TGCGCCAGCAGCGGGACGGGAGGGGAAGAGACCCAGTACTTC
CDR3aa: CASSGTGGEETQYF

d_gene: TRBD2
j_gene: TRBJ2-3
v_gene: TRBV12-3/TRBV12-4
abundance: .
CDR3nt: TGTGCCAGCAGGGAGCGGGGTGGAAGCACAGATACGCAGTATTTT
CDR3aa: CASRERGGSTDTQYF

d_gene: .
j_gene: TRBJ2-7
v_gene: TRBV4-3
abundance: few
CDR3nt: TGCGCCAGCAGCCAGTGGCAGGGGAGCTACGAGCAGTACTTC
CDR3aa: CASSQWQGSYEQYF

d_gene: .
j_gene: TRBJ2-1
v_gene: TRBV12-3/TRBV12-4
abundance: few
CDR3nt: TGTGCCAGTGGATATGAGCAGTTCTTC
CDR3aa: CASGYEQFF

d_gene: TRBD2
j_gene: TRBJ2-1
v_gene: TRBV5-1
abundance: .
CDR3nt: TGCGCCAGCAGCCAGGGACTAGCGGTCTACAATGAGCAGTTCTTC
CDR3aa: CASSQGLAVYNEQFF

d_gene: TRBD1
j_gene: TRBJ2-6
v_gene: TRBV7-2
abundance: .
CDR3nt: TGTGCCAGCTCTTCCCCTGACAGGGAGTTCCCCGGCGTCCTGACTTTC
CDR3aa: CASSSPDREFPGVLTF

d_gene: .
j_gene: TRBJ2-1
v_gene: TRBV4-1
abundance: .
CDR3nt: TGCGCCAGCAGCCAAGGGGCTACGTTCTACAATGAGCAGTTCTTC
CDR3aa: CASSQGATFYNEQFF

d_gene: .
j_gene: TRBJ1-2
v_gene: TRBV2
abundance: .
CDR3nt: TGTGCCAGCAGTGAGGCGGCAGGGTTTGGCTACACCTTC
CDR3aa: CASSEAAGFGYTF

d_gene: TRBD1
j_gene: TRBJ1-4
v_gene: TRBV7-8
abundance: few
CDR3nt: TGTGCCAGCAGCTTAGCCCACAGGGGAGGGAATGAAAAACTGTTTTTT
CDR3aa: CASSLAHRGGNEKLFF

d_gene: .
j_gene: TRBJ2-3
v_gene: TRBV7-9
abundance: few
CDR3nt: TGTGCCAGCAGCTATGATGAGGATACGCAGTATTTT
CDR3aa: CASSYDEDTQYF

d_gene: .
j_gene: TRBJ1-5
v_gene: TRBV7-9
abundance: few
CDR3nt: TGTGCCAGCAGCTTTCGGCATGATCAGCCCCAGCATTTT
CDR3aa: CASSFRHDQPQHF

d_gene: TRBD2
j_gene: TRBJ2-4
v_gene: TRBV20-1
abundance: few
CDR3nt: TGCAGTGCACTAGCGGGATACAAAAACATTCAGTACTTC
CDR3aa: CSALAGYKNIQYF

d_gene: TRBD1
j_gene: TRBJ1-5
v_gene: TRBV5-5
abundance: few
CDR3nt: TGTGCCAGCAGCATCACAGGGGGCGGCCAGCCCCAGCATTTT
CDR3aa: CASSITGGGQPQHF

d_gene: .
j_gene: TRBJ2-7
v_gene: TRBV6-6
abundance: .
CDR3nt: TGTGCCAGCACTGGCGGCCAGGCCTCCTACGAGCAGTACTTC
CDR3aa: CASTGGQASYEQYF

d_gene: .
j_gene: TRBJ1-1
v_gene: TRBV14
abundance: few
CDR3nt: TGTGCCAGCAGCCTCTTACCCGGGGTAGCTGAAGCTTTCTTT
CDR3aa: CASSLLPGVAEAFF

d_gene: .
j_gene: TRBJ2-7
v_gene: TRBV7-2
abundance: few
CDR3nt: TGTGCCAGCAGCTTAGACAGGGACGAGCAGTACTTC
CDR3aa: CASSLDRDEQYF

d_gene: .
j_gene: TRBJ1-1
v_gene: TRBV20-1
abundance: few
CDR3nt: TGCAGTGCCCCCACCCAGGACAGACTCAAAGCTTTCTTT
CDR3aa: CSAPTQDRLKAFF

d_gene: TRBD2
j_gene: TRBJ2-7
v_gene: TRBV7-9
abundance: few
CDR3nt: TGTGCCAGCAGCGCGGCCCGGGAGGGACCCTACGAGCAGTACTTC
CDR3aa: CASSAAREGPYEQYF

d_gene: .
j_gene: TRBJ2-1
v_gene: TRBV24-1
abundance: .
CDR3nt: TGTGCCACCAGTGACGGCCCGGTGACTACACGGGAGCAGTTCTTC
CDR3aa: CATSDGPVTTREQFF

d_gene: .
j_gene: TRBJ1-3
v_gene: TRBV7-9
abundance: .
CDR3nt: TGTGCCAGCAGCTTAGAAGGGACACGAAACACCATATATTTT
CDR3aa: CASSLEGTRNTIYF

d_gene: .
j_gene: TRBJ2-1
v_gene: TRBV5-1
abundance: .
CDR3nt: TGCGCCAGCAGCTTGGTGGCGGGCAGGGACTCGTACAATGAGCAGTTCTTC
CDR3aa: CASSLVAGRDSYNEQFF

d_gene: TRBD2
j_gene: TRBJ2-1
v_gene: TRBV24-1
abundance: .
CDR3nt: TGTGCCACCAGTGCGGCTAGCGGGAGGACCTACAAACCGCGTGAGCAGTTCTTC
CDR3aa: CATSAASGRTYKPREQFF

d_gene: TRBD1
j_gene: TRBJ1-1
v_gene: TRBV19
abundance: .
CDR3nt: TGTGCCAGTTCGGACAGGAAGCACACTGAAGCTTTCTTT
CDR3aa: CASSDRKHTEAFF

d_gene: TRBD1
j_gene: TRBJ2-7
v_gene: TRBV27
abundance: few
CDR3nt: TGTGCCAGCAGGGACACAGGGGCCAACGAGCAGTACTTC
CDR3aa: CASRDTGANEQYF

d_gene: .
j_gene: TRBJ2-5
v_gene: TRBV20-1
abundance: few
CDR3nt: TGCAGTGCTAGACCCGGGACGGCCAAAGAGACCCAGTACTTC
CDR3aa: CSARPGTAKETQYF

d_gene: .
j_gene: TRBJ1-1
v_gene: TRBV30
abundance: few
CDR3nt: TGTGCCTGGAGTGTCATTCAGGGACGAAACACTGAAGCTTTCTTT
CDR3aa: CAWSVIQGRNTEAFF

d_gene: .
j_gene: TRBJ2-7
v_gene: TRBV14
abundance: few
CDR3nt: TGTGCCAGCAGCCAAGGGTACCCCTACGAGCAGTACTTC
CDR3aa: CASSQGYPYEQYF

d_gene: .
j_gene: TRBJ2-7
v_gene: TRBV5-1
abundance: .
CDR3nt: TGCGCCAGCAGCTTGGGGTCGGCGGTGAACTCCTACGAGCAGTACTTC
CDR3aa: CASSLGSAVNSYEQYF

d_gene: .
j_gene: TRBJ2-1
v_gene: TRBV15
abundance: many
CDR3nt: TGTGCCACCAGCTCACGATCGAGCTCCTACAATGAGCAGTTCTTC
CDR3aa: CATSSRSSSYNEQFF

d_gene: .
j_gene: TRBJ2-7
v_gene: TRBV9
abundance: .
CDR3nt: TGTGCCAGCAGCGCCAGGGAGTACGAGCAGTACTTC
CDR3aa: CASSAREYEQYF

d_gene: .
j_gene: TRBJ2-7
v_gene: TRBV29-1
abundance: .
CDR3nt: TGCAGCGTTGAAAACCCGATGGTTGACAACGAGCAGTACTTC
CDR3aa: CSVENPMVDNEQYF

d_gene: TRBD2
j_gene: TRBJ2-7
v_gene: TRBV5-1
abundance: .
CDR3nt: TGCGCCAGCAGCGCAGGACTAGCGGGAGCCGAGCAGTACTTC
CDR3aa: CASSAGLAGAEQYF

d_gene: .
j_gene: TRBJ1-1
v_gene: TRBV5-1
abundance: .
CDR3nt: TGCGCCAGCAGCAACGGCCGAGGGTCCACTGAAGCTTTCTTT
CDR3aa: CASSNGRGSTEAFF

d_gene: .
j_gene: TRBJ2-1
v_gene: TRBV9
abundance: many
CDR3nt: TGTGCCAGCAGCGTAGGTGGGACACTTAATGAGCAGTTCTTC
CDR3aa: CASSVGGTLNEQFF

d_gene: .
j_gene: TRBJ1-5
v_gene: TRBV16
abundance: .
CDR3nt: TGTGCCAGCAGCCAATCTGCAAGGGGCGGTCAGCCCCAGCATTTT
CDR3aa: CASSQSARGGQPQHF

d_gene: .
j_gene: TRBJ2-1
v_gene: TRBV7-6
abundance: .
CDR3nt: TGTGCCAGCAGCTTAGGAACCCCCTCGGGAGTCTCCTACAATGAGCAGTTCTTC
CDR3aa: CASSLGTPSGVSYNEQFF

d_gene: .
j_gene: TRBJ2-7
v_gene: TRBV18
abundance: few
CDR3nt: TGTGCCAGCTCACCACCTCTCTCCTCCCGCGAGCAGTACTTC
CDR3aa: CASSPPLSSREQYF

d_gene: .
j_gene: TRBJ2-3
v_gene: TRBV15
abundance: few
CDR3nt: TGTGCCACCAGCAGAGTGGTTAGCTCCACAGATACGCAGTATTTT
CDR3aa: CATSRVVSSTDTQYF

d_gene: .
j_gene: TRBJ2-1
v_gene: TRBV7-3
abundance: .
CDR3nt: TGTGCCAGCAGCCCCGGGTTCGACAACAATGAGCAGTTCTTC
CDR3aa: CASSPGFDNNEQFF

d_gene: .
j_gene: TRBJ1-1
v_gene: TRBV24-1
abundance: .
CDR3nt: TGTGCCACCAGTGATTTGACGATGACTGAAGCTTTCTTT
CDR3aa: CATSDLTMTEAFF

d_gene: TRBD1
j_gene: TRBJ2-7
v_gene: TRBV29-1
abundance: once
CDR3nt: TGCAGCGTCGCGGCGGGACAGGGTAACGAGCAGTACTTC
CDR3aa: CSVAAGQGNEQYF

d_gene: TRBD1
j_gene: TRBJ1-2
v_gene: TRBV6-6
abundance: .
CDR3nt: TGTGCCAGTACACAGGGGAACTATGGCTACACCTTC
CDR3aa: CASTQGNYGYTF

d_gene: .
j_gene: TRBJ2-1
v_gene: TRBV25-1
abundance: few
CDR3nt: TGTGCCAGTTCGTTGTTGGGGGATGAGCAGTTCTTC
CDR3aa: CASSLLGDEQFF